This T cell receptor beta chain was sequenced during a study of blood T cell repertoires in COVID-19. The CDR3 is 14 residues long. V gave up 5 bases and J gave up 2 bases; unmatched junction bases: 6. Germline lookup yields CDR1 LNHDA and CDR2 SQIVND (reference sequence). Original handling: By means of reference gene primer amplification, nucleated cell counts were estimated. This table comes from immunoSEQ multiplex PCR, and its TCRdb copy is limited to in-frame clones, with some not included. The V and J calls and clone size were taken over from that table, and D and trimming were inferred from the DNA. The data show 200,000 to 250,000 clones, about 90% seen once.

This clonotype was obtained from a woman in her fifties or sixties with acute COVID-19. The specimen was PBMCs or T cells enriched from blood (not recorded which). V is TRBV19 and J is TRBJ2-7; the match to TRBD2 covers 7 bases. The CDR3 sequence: CASSGRGDPYEQYF. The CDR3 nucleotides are TGTGCCAGTAGTGGGAGGGGAGACCCCTACGAGCAGTACTTC.